This TCR beta chain was sequenced for a study of CD8+CD57+ T cells in acquired aplastic anemia. General study findings and limits: Fewer than 35 CD8+ CDR3 sequences occurred in both the patients and the controls. CD8+ Simpson's diversity in patients was not significantly different from that in controls.

CDR3 and TCR beta VDJ profiling relied on genomic DNA as the template. Each CDR3 protein gets one entry after TCRdb re-called the reads with MiXCR. The sample contains 250,000 to 300,000 distinct CDR3 sequences, 55% to 65% of which appear only once. Concerning this clonotype itself: The antigen is undetermined.

The germline CDR1 and CDR2 sequences are SGDLS and YYNGEE. Unmatched junction bases numbered 9, after V lost 4 bases and J lost 8 bases. The CDR3 length is 15 residues. The J gene is TRBJ2-1, the V gene TRBV9; 10 nucleotides agree with TRBD2. This receptor was identified in a human donor with severe aplastic anemia or a healthy control (not recorded which). The specimen was sorted CD4+, CD8+, or CD8+CD57+ T cells (not recorded which) from PBMCs. The CDR3, as DNA: TGTGCCAGCAGCCTGGCTAGCGGGAGTCTATATGAGCAGTTCTTC. Translated: CASSLASGSLYEQFF.